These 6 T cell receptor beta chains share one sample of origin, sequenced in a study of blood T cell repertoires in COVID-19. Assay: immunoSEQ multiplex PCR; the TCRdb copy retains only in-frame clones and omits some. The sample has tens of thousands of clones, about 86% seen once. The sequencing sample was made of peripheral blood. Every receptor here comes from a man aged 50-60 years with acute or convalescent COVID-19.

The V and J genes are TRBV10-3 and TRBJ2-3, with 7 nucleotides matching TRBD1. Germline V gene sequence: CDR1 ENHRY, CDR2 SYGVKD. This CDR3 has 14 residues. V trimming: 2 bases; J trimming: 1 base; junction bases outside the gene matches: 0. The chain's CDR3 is CAISETGGTDTQYF. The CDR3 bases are TGTGCCATCAGTGAGACAGGGGGCACAGATACGCAGTATTTT.

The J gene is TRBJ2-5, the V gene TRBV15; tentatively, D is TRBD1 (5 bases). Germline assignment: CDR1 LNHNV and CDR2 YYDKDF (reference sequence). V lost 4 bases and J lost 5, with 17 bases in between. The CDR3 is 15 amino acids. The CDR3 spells CATSNNLQGGETQYF. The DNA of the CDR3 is TGTGCCACCAGCAACAACCTTCAGGGTGGGGAGACCCAGTACTTC.

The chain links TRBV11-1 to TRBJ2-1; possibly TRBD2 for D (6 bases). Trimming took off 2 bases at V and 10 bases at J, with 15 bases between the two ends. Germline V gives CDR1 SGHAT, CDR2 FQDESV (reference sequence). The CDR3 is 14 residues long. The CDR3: CASSLIDSGWEQFF. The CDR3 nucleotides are TGTGCCAGCAGCTTAATCGACAGCGGGTGGGAGCAGTTCTTC.

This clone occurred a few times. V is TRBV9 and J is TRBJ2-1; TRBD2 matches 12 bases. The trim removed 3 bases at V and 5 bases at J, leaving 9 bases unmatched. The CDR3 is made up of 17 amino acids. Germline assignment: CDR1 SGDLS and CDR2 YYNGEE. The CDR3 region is CASSGNPGLAGNNEQFF. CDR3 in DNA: TGTGCCAGCAGCGGGAATCCTGGACTAGCGGGAAACAATGAGCAGTTCTTC.

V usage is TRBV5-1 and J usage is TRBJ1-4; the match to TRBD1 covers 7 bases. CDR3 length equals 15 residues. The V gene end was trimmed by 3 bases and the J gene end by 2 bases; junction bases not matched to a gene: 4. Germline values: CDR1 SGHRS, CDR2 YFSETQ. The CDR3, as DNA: TGCGCCAGCAGCTCCCTGACAGGGACTAATGAAAAACTGTTTTTT. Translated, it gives CASSSLTGTNEKLFF. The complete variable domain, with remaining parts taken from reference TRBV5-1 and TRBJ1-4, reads KAGVTQTPRYLIKTRGQQVTLSCSPISGHRSVSWYQQTPGQGLQFLFEYFSETQRNKGNFPGRFSGRQFSNSRSEMNVSTLELGDSALYLCASSSLTGTNEKLFFGSGTQLSVL.

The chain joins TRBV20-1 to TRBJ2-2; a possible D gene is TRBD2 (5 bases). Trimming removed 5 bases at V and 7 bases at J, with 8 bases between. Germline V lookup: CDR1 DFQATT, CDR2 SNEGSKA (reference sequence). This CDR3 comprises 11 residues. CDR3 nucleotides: TGCAGTGCTCCCGGGGTCGGGGAGCTGTTTTTT. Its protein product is CSAPGVGELFF.